This TCR beta chain was sequenced during a study of cytomegalovirus exposure and HLA in healthy donors. Use of 60 Vbeta and 13 Jbeta primers characterized the PCR. Generated by immunoSEQ multiplex PCR, the TCRdb table keeps only in-frame clones and is missing some. In the table there are 75,000 to 90,000 clones, about 81% of which are singletons. The germline V and J ends were trimmed by 5 bases and 8 bases, with 18 bases remaining between them. The CDR3 is made up of 15 amino acids. The germline gives CDR1 MNHNS, CDR2 SASEGT. The chain joins TRBV6-1 to TRBJ1-4; D may be TRBD1 (6 bases). The TCR sequence derives from a man in his 60s in good health and CMV-seronegative. Sequencing used PBMCs. CDR3 DNA: TGTGCCAGCAGTAAAATAGGGACGGACAGCGAAAAACTGTTTTTT. Encoded protein: CASSKIGTDSEKLFF.